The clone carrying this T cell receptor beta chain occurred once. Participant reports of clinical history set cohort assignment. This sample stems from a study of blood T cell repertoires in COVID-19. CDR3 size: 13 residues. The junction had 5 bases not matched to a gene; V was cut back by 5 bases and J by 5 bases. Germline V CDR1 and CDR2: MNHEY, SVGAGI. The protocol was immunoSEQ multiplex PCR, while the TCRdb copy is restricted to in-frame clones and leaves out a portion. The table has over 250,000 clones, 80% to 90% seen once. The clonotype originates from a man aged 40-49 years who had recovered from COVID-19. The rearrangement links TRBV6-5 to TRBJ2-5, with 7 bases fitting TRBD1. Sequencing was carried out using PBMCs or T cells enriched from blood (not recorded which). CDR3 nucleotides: TGTGCCAGCAGTATAGGGGGCTGGGAGACCCAGTACTTC. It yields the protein CASSIGGWETQYF.